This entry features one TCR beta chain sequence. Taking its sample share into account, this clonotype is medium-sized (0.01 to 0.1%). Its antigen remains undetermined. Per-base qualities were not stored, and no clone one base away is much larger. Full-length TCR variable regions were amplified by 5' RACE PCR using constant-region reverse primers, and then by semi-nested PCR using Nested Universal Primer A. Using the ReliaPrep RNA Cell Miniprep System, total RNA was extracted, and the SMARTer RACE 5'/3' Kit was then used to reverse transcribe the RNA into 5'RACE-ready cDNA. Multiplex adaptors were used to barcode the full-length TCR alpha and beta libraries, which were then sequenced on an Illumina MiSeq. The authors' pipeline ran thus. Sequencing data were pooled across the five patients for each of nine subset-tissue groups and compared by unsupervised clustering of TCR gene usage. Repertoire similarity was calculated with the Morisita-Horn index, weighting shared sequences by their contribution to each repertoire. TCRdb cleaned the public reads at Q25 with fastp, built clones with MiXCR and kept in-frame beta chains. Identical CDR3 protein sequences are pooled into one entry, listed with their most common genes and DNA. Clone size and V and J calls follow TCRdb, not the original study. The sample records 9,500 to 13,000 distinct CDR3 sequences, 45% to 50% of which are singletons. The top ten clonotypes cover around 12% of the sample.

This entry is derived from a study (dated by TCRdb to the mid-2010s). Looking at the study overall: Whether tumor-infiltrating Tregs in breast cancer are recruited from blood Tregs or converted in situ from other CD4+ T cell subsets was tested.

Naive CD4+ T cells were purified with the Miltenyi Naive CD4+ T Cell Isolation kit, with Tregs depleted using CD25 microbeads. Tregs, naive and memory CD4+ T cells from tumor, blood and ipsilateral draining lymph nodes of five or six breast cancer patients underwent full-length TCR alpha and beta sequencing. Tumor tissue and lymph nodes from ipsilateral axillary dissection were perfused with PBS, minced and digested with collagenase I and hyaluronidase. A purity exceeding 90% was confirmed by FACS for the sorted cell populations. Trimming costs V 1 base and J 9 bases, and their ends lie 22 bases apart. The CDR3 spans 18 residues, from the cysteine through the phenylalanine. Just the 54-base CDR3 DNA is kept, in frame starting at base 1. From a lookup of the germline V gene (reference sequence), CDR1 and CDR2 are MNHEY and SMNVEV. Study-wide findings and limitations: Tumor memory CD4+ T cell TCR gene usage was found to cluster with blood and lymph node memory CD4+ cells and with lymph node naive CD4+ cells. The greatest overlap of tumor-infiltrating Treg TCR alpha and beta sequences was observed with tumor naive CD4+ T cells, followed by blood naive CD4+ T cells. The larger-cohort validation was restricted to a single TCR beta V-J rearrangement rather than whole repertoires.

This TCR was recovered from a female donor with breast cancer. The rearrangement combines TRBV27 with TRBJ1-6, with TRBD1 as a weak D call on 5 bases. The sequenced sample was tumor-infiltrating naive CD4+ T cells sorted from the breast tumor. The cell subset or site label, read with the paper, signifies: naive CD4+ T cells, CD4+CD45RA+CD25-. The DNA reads TGTGCCAGCAGTTTATGGAGACCTACCGGGACCGGTGCTTCACCCCTCCACTTT. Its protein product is CASSLWRPTGTGASPLHF.